A selection of T cell receptor beta chains follows, all from one sample in a study of control samples from healthy donors and cancer patients. Generated by immunoSEQ multiplex PCR, the TCRdb table keeps only in-frame clones and is missing some. The table shows tens of thousands of clones, with 88% occurring only once. The specimen was blood. The receptor source for this set is a woman between 70 and 85 years old in good health. Each CDR3 is given with its conserved first and last residue. The D gene is left open where the match is weak. Clone size, where shown, is once, few, many, or a class for clones that have expanded.

- TRBJ2-2 - TRBV9 CASSVGAGHTGELFF TGTGCCAGCAGCGTAGGGGCAGGGCACACCGGGGAGCTGTTTTTT
- TRBJ1-1 TRBD1 TRBV6-6 CASSRTGGSGITEAFF TGTGCCAGCAGTCGTACAGGGGGCTCGGGTATCACTGAAGCTTTCTTT
- TRBJ1-2 TRBD1 TRBV2 CASSLVTGYGYTF TGTGCCAGCAGCTTAGTGACAGGGTATGGCTACACCTTC
- TRBJ1-6 - TRBV7-2 CASSLEAGPNSPLHF TGTGCCAGCAGCTTAGAGGCAGGGCCGAATTCACCCCTCCACTTT
- TRBJ1-4 TRBD1 TRBV5-1 CASSLGQGNEKLFF TGCGCCAGCAGCCTGGGACAGGGGAATGAAAAACTGTTTTTT
- TRBJ1-1 - TRBV6-5 CASSYSTMNTEAFF TGTGCCAGCAGTTACTCGACAATGAACACTGAAGCTTTCTTT
- TRBJ2-3 TRBD2 TRBV5-1 CASSLQRGSTDTQYF TGCGCCAGCAGCTTGCAGCGGGGTAGCACAGATACGCAGTATTTT
- TRBJ1-2 TRBD1 TRBV7-6 CASSLGGGLNYGYTF TGTGCCAGCAGCTTAGGAGGGGGCCTTAACTATGGCTACACCTTC
- TRBJ2-3 - TRBV5-8 CASSLFGSDTQYF TGTGCCAGCAGCCTTTTTGGCTCTGATACGCAGTATTTT
- TRBJ2-1 TRBD2 TRBV5-4 CASSTGLAGGRNEQFF TGTGCCAGCAGCACGGGACTAGCGGGGGGCAGGAATGAGCAGTTCTTC
- TRBJ1-1 - TRBV18 CASSHLRGLSTEAFF TGTGCCAGCTCCCACCTTCGGGGGCTAAGCACTGAAGCTTTCTTT
- TRBJ1-1 - TRBV5-5 CASSFGVGTTEAFF TGTGCCAGCAGCTTTGGGGTTGGGACCACTGAAGCTTTCTTT
- TRBJ1-1 - TRBV3-1/TRBV3-2 CASSLLGGGQETEAFF TGTGCCAGCAGCCTCCTCGGGGGGGGCCAGGAGACTGAAGCTTTCTTT
- TRBJ2-7 TRBD1 TRBV5-1 CASSLAPGQGEQYF TGCGCCAGCAGCTTGGCCCCGGGACAGGGAGAGCAGTACTTC
- TRBJ2-2 TRBD2 TRBV24-1 CATSDPAGLAGSTGELFF TGTGCCACCAGTGATCCGGCGGGACTAGCGGGGAGCACCGGGGAGCTGTTTTTT
once TRBJ1-3 TRBD1 TRBV15 CATSRDRDRVSDTIYF TGTGCCACCAGCAGAGACCGGGACAGGGTATCGGACACCATATATTTT
- TRBJ2-5 - TRBV9 CASSGGPQETQYF TGTGCCAGCAGCGGGGGGCCCCAAGAGACCCAGTACTTC
- TRBJ2-1 TRBD2 TRBV5-4 CASSLAGTSPYNEQFF TGTGCCAGCAGCTTGGCCGGGACTAGCCCATACAATGAGCAGTTCTTC
- TRBJ1-2 - TRBV6-5 CASGDTFGGYGYTF TGTGCCAGCGGAGACACCTTCGGGGGTTATGGCTACACCTTC
- TRBJ1-2 - TRBV29-1 CSVEGSEGYTF TGCAGCGTTGAAGGGTCCGAAGGCTACACCTTC
once TRBJ2-1 TRBD2 TRBV2 CASSEAGLGYNEQFF TGTGCCAGCAGTGAAGCAGGACTAGGCTACAATGAGCAGTTCTTC
- TRBJ2-3 TRBD2 TRBV6-5 CASTQGTMGADTQYF TGTGCCAGCACACAAGGGACTATGGGGGCAGATACGCAGTATTTT
- TRBJ1-2 - TRBV5-1 CASSSLYGYTF TGCGCCAGCAGTTCCCTTTATGGCTACACCTTC
- TRBJ1-5 - TRBV6-1 CASSEGNQPQHF TGTGCCAGCAGTGAAGGGAATCAGCCCCAGCATTTT
- TRBJ1-2 - TRBV5-6 CASRPTGSYGYTF TGTGCCAGCAGACCAACAGGGAGCTATGGCTACACCTTC
- TRBJ2-5 TRBD1 TRBV5-6 CASSHRQGGTQYF TGTGCCAGCAGTCATAGACAGGGTGGAACCCAGTACTTC
- TRBJ1-1 - TRBV6-2/TRBV6-3 CASSYSWGQGDTEAFF TGTGCCAGCAGTTACTCCTGGGGCCAGGGCGACACTGAAGCTTTCTTT
- TRBJ2-2 - TRBV10-2 CASSITAGELFF TGCGCCAGCAGTATAACTGCCGGGGAGCTGTTTTTT
- TRBJ2-2 - TRBV5-1 CASSSNTGELFF TGCGCCAGCAGCTCTAACACCGGGGAGCTGTTTTTT
- TRBJ2-3 TRBD2 TRBV4-2 CASSQETSGGTDTQYF TGTGCCAGCAGCCAAGAAACTAGCGGGGGGACAGATACGCAGTATTTT
- TRBJ2-2 - TRBV10-3 CAISEGDRSGELFF TGTGCCATCAGTGAGGGGGACCGGTCCGGGGAGCTGTTTTTT
once TRBJ2-7 TRBD1 TRBV7-2 CASSLGGTGVAEQYF TGTGCCAGCAGCTTAGGAGGGACAGGGGTCGCCGAGCAGTACTTC
- TRBJ2-7 - TRBV21-1 CASSSWTSGGQSSYEQYF TGTGCCAGCAGCTCCTGGACTAGCGGGGGGCAGAGCTCCTACGAGCAGTACTTC
- TRBJ2-3 - TRBV5-4 CASHRGGKSTDTQYF TGTGCCAGTCATAGGGGGGGCAAGAGCACAGATACGCAGTATTTT
- TRBJ1-1 - TRBV2 CASSPRTDRLNTEAFF TGTGCCAGCAGTCCCCGAACAGACAGACTGAACACTGAAGCTTTCTTT